These T cell receptor beta chains were read from a single sample in a study of T-cell memory formation after mild COVID-19. TCRdb redid the calling of the 5' RACE reads with MiXCR, one entry per CDR3 protein. The table lists roughly 110,000 distinct CDR3 sequences, over 10% of them singletons. The sequencing sample was made of PBMCs or a T cell subset sorted from them (not recorded which). The receptors stem from an adult woman who had mild COVID-19 (a few samples of this study predate the infection). Cell type and time point are not known. CDR3s include the opening cysteine and the closing phenylalanine or tryptophan. The D gene is left open where the match is weak. Expanded clones get a size class; other rows say once, few or many, or leave the size out.

TRBV29-1	TRBD2	NA	TRBJ2-7	TGCAGCGTTGAAGGGTGGTTCGAAGGGGGTTATGGACTAGCGGGGGCGCAAGGCTCCTACGAGCAGTACTTC	CSVEGWFEGGYGLAGAQGSYEQYF
TRBV25-1	NA	NA	TRBJ1-2	TGTGCCAGCAGTGAATACTATGGGTCTAACTATGGCTACACCTTC	CASSEYYGSNYGYTF
TRBV30	TRBD2	few	TRBJ2-1	TGTGCCTGGAGCGGCTTAGCGGGAGTTTTCTACAATGAGCAGTTCTTC	CAWSGLAGVFYNEQFF
TRBV7-9	NA	few	TRBJ1-1	TGTGCCAGCAGCTCAGGAATCACTGAAGCTTTCTTT	CASSSGITEAFF
TRBV20-1	NA	few	TRBJ1-1	TGCAGTGCCCTTATAGGGACTTTGGGCACTGAAGCTTTCTTT	CSALIGTLGTEAFF
TRBV5-1	NA	many	TRBJ2-7	TGCGCCAGCAGCTTGGGGGGAGACTACGAGCAGTACTTC	CASSLGGDYEQYF
TRBV5-1	TRBD2	NA	TRBJ2-1	TGCGCCAGCAGCGACTACGGACTAGCGGAGATATGGAATGAGCAGTTCTTC	CASSDYGLAEIWNEQFF
TRBV6-2/TRBV6-3	NA	NA	TRBJ2-3	TGTGCCAGCAGTTCCAATGAGGCCGATACGCAGTATTTT	CASSSNEADTQYF
TRBV20-1	NA	NA	TRBJ2-1	TGCAGTGCTAGATCCGCCTCCAATGAGCAGTTCTTC	CSARSASNEQFF
TRBV4-1	TRBD2	NA	TRBJ2-7	TGCGCCAGCAGCCAAGTTACGCTAGCGGGGACTTCCTACGAGCAGTACTTC	CASSQVTLAGTSYEQYF
TRBV19	NA	few	TRBJ2-1	TGTGCCAGTACCGGCGGGATAGCGCAGTTCTTC	CASTGGIAQFF
TRBV7-8	TRBD1	few	TRBJ2-5	TGTGCCAGCTTGCCCCCGGGACAGGGGGCTCTGTTATCCTTC	CASLPPGQGALLSF
TRBV13	NA	NA	TRBJ2-2	TGTGCCAGCCTCCAGGGGGGGGACACCGGGGAGCTGTTTTTT	CASLQGGDTGELFF
TRBV2	NA	NA	TRBJ2-7	TGTGCCAGCCGACAGCTCTACGAGCAGTACTTC	CASRQLYEQYF
TRBV12-3/TRBV12-4	TRBD1	few	TRBJ2-5	TGTGCCAGCAGTATACAGGGGCCACAAGAGACCCAGTACTTC	CASSIQGPQETQYF